This T cell receptor (beta chain) was retrieved from a study of blood T cells in healthy people across ages. This clonotype has just a few counts. Per the germline V gene, CDR1 is SGHTA and CDR2 is FQGNSA. CDR3 length equals 14 residues. V was clipped by 5 bases and J by 6 bases, with 14 bases between them. It was with a sample-barcoded 5' primer and a J-beta primer mix that a second PCR of roughly 7 to 12 cycles was run. TCRdb recomputed calls from the 5' RACE reads with MiXCR, one row per CDR3 protein. This sample has over 600,000 distinct CDR3 sequences; approximately 60% occur once, and the top ten carry more than 25%.

The chain carries TRBV7-2 and TRBJ2-4; D may be TRBD1 (6 bases). Specimen: blood. The source is a man in his forties in good health. In nucleotides, the CDR3 is TGTGCCAGCAGCCTACAGGGAAGGGGAAACATTCAGTACTTC. As protein: CASSLQGRGNIQYF.